Detailed here is one TCR beta chain. The antigen is undetermined. This CDR3 spans 14 amino acids. The J segment lost 12 bases and the V segment lost 8 bases, leaving 12 bases of the junction unmatched. Germline CDR1 is KGHDR and CDR2 is SFDVKD. Profiles of TCR beta VDJ and CDR3 were generated from a genomic DNA template. Each CDR3 protein is one row after TCRdb ran MiXCR on the reads. Found here are 150,000 to 200,000 distinct CDR3 sequences, less than 50% of them singletons; the top ten hold 3.2%. This specimen belongs to a study of CD8+CD57+ T cells in acquired aplastic anemia. Study-wide context: Average DNA yield from sorted CD4+ and CD8+ cells was approximately 3.2 ug. General study findings and limits: Overlapping CD8+ CDR3 repertoires of patients and controls contained 25 to 35 shared sequences.

In patients chosen for sequencing, flow cytometry had shown CD8+CD57+ cell expansion. A severe acquired aplastic anemia diagnosis applied to all patients. V gene TRBV24-1 combines with J gene TRBJ2-1; 10 bases agree with TRBD2. The sample consisted of sorted CD4+, CD8+, or CD8+CD57+ T cells (not recorded which) from PBMCs. The sequence derives from a human donor with aplastic anemia. The CDR3 region has the DNA TGTGCCACCAAGCTAGCGGGAGCAGGGAGCCGGCAGTTCTTC. Amino acids: CATKLAGAGSRQFF.